A selection of T cell receptor beta chains follows, all from one sample in a study of T cells in Graves' hyperthyroidism and ophthalmopathy. TCRdb reprocessed the multiplex PCR reads with MiXCR, giving one entry per CDR3 protein. The data show around 520,000 distinct CDR3 sequences, roughly 15% seen once. The sample consisted of blood. These receptors originate from a woman aged 40 to 55 with Graves' hyperthyroidism. Each CDR3 is given with its conserved first and last residue. The order of the fields is D gene, CDR3 length, V gene, clone size, J gene, CDR3 protein, CDR3 DNA. D genes are given only for firm matches. Expanded clones get a size class; other rows say once, few or many, or leave the size out.

>NA|16|TRBV3-1|many|TRBJ2-5
CASSQVSSAKQETQYF
TGTGCCAGCAGCCAAGTGTCTAGCGCTAAACAAGAGACCCAGTACTTC
>NA|14|TRBV24-1|many|TRBJ2-1
CATSDQVGYNEQFF
TGTGCCACCAGTGACCAGGTAGGCTACAATGAGCAGTTCTTC
>TRBD1|16|TRBV5-6|NA|TRBJ1-2
CASSNFNRGIAYGYTF
TGTGCCAGCAGCAACTTTAACAGGGGAATCGCCTATGGCTACACCTTC
>NA|14|TRBV3-1|many|TRBJ2-1
CASSPRDTLNEQFF
TGTGCCAGCAGCCCTCGGGACACGTTGAATGAGCAGTTCTTC
>TRBD1|13|TRBV5-1|many|TRBJ1-1
CASQTGGSTEAFF
TGCGCCAGCCAGACAGGGGGAAGCACTGAAGCTTTCTTT
>TRBD1|17|TRBV28|NA|TRBJ1-1
CASSSRQGARGDTEAFF
TGTGCCAGCAGTTCACGACAGGGGGCGAGGGGCGACACTGAAGCTTTCTTT
>NA|18|TRBV7-8|many|TRBJ2-3
CASSLALRIGGSTDTQYF
TGTGCCAGCAGCTTAGCCTTGCGGATCGGCGGGAGCACAGATACGCAGTATTTT
>NA|16|TRBV6-5|NA|TRBJ2-7
CASSYTRLVASSEQYF
TGTGCCAGCAGTTACACTAGACTAGTAGCCTCTAGCGAGCAGTACTTC
>TRBD1|13|TRBV28|many|TRBJ1-2
CASVGQGRNGYTF
TGTGCCAGCGTCGGACAGGGGAGGAATGGCTACACCTTC
>TRBD2|13|TRBV27|many|TRBJ2-3
CASSHKAGGTQYF
TGTGCCAGCAGTCATAAGGCGGGAGGGACGCAGTATTTT
>TRBD2|14|TRBV4-1|NA|TRBJ2-1
CASSQDGLANEQFF
TGCGCCAGCAGCCAAGACGGACTAGCGAATGAGCAGTTCTTC
>NA|13|TRBV30|many|TRBJ2-1
CAWSVERAGEQFF
TGTGCCTGGAGTGTAGAAAGGGCGGGTGAGCAGTTCTTC
>TRBD2|15|TRBV10-2|NA|TRBJ2-7
CASSEAGLPTYEQYF
TGCGCCAGCAGTGAGGCGGGACTACCAACCTACGAGCAGTACTTC
>TRBD2|18|TRBV28|many|TRBJ2-1
CASSLGLRGLGSYNEQFF
TGTGCCAGCAGTTTAGGGTTAAGGGGACTAGGATCCTACAATGAGCAGTTCTTC
>NA|11|TRBV3-1|many|TRBJ2-2
CASSLGWELFF
TGTGCCAGCAGCCTCGGGTGGGAGCTGTTTTTT
>TRBD2|18|TRBV7-3|few|TRBJ2-2
CASSLTDRVAGEDGELFF
TGTGCCAGCAGCTTAACGGATCGGGTAGCGGGAGAGGACGGGGAGCTGTTTTTT
>TRBD2|13|TRBV20-1|NA|TRBJ2-7
CSAREAGTPEQYF
TGCAGTGCTAGAGAAGCGGGGACTCCCGAGCAGTACTTC
>NA|14|TRBV6-6|many|TRBJ1-5
CASSYSAENQPQHF
TGTGCCAGCAGTTACTCGGCCGAAAATCAGCCCCAGCATTTT
>NA|13|TRBV3-1|NA|TRBJ2-5
CAGSQDSQETQYF
TGTGCCGGCAGCCAGGACAGCCAAGAGACCCAGTACTTC
>NA|14|TRBV28|NA|TRBJ2-7
CASRRDTTAYEQYF
TGTGCCAGCAGACGCGACACGACTGCCTACGAGCAGTACTTC
>NA|14|TRBV5-1|many|TRBJ2-4
CASSLEGAKNIQYF
TGCGCCAGCAGCTTGGAGGGGGCCAAAAACATTCAGTACTTC
>TRBD1|12|TRBV11-2|many|TRBJ1-2
CASSVDRDGYTF
TGTGCCAGCAGCGTCGACAGGGATGGCTACACCTTC
>NA|15|TRBV4-2|NA|TRBJ2-2
CASSQVPDYTGELFF
TGTGCCAGCAGCCAAGTCCCGGACTACACCGGGGAGCTGTTTTTT
>NA|15|TRBV7-9|NA|TRBJ2-3
CASSKIEAGRDTQYF
TGTGCCAGCAGTAAAATCGAGGCGGGGAGGGATACGCAGTATTTT
>NA|13|TRBV5-6|NA|TRBJ2-1
CASGRGLYNEQFF
TGTGCCAGCGGCCGGGGCCTCTACAATGAGCAGTTCTTC
>NA|16|TRBV7-3|many|TRBJ1-2
CASSSRGGVIGYGYTF
TGTGCCAGCAGCTCGAGGGGGGGGGTGATTGGCTATGGCTACACCTTC
>NA|11|TRBV28|many|TRBJ1-2
CATGDFYGYTF
TGTGCCACCGGGGACTTCTATGGCTACACCTTC
>NA|14|TRBV6-2/TRBV6-3|many|TRBJ2-5
CASSYRQGLETQYF
TGTGCCAGCAGTTATCGGCAGGGGCTCGAGACCCAGTACTTC
>NA|14|TRBV5-1|NA|TRBJ2-4
CASSSERAKNIQYF
TGCGCCAGCAGCTCCGAGCGGGCCAAAAACATTCAGTACTTC
>NA|14|TRBV13|many|TRBJ2-3
CASSLGLPGDTQYF
TGTGCCAGCAGCTTAGGGCTCCCCGGGGATACGCAGTATTTT
>NA|15|TRBV5-1|NA|TRBJ2-1
CASSPGSSRGNEQFF
TGCGCCAGCAGCCCGGGGAGCAGTCGCGGCAATGAGCAGTTCTTC
>TRBD2|16|TRBV28|many|TRBJ2-7
CASSELGLAHSYEQYF
TGTGCCAGCTCGGAATTAGGACTAGCGCACTCCTACGAGCAGTACTTC
>TRBD2|13|TRBV10-3|many|TRBJ2-1
CAIMPGGLNEQFF
TGTGCCATCATGCCGGGAGGGCTCAATGAGCAGTTCTTC
>NA|12|TRBV28|many|TRBJ2-7
CASSTYRVEQYF
TGTGCCAGCAGCACTTACAGGGTCGAGCAGTACTTC
>NA|12|TRBV10-3|NA|TRBJ1-4
CAISRDREKLFF
TGTGCCATCAGCAGGGACCGTGAAAAACTGTTTTTT
>NA|14|TRBV5-1|NA|TRBJ1-1
CASSWGGGNIEAFF
TGCGCCAGCAGCTGGGGAGGGGGGAACATTGAAGCTTTCTTT
>NA|13|TRBV27|many|TRBJ2-4
CASSLVGGNIQYF
TGTGCCAGCAGTTTAGTAGGGGGGAACATTCAGTACTTC
>NA|14|TRBV11-2|many|TRBJ2-7
CASSLALGVYEQYF
TGTGCCAGCAGCTTAGCGTTGGGGGTCTACGAGCAGTACTTC
>NA|15|TRBV5-4|NA|TRBJ2-5
CASSLGASYQETQYF
TGTGCCAGCAGCTTGGGGGCATCATACCAAGAGACCCAGTACTTC
>NA|13|TRBV25-1|few|TRBJ2-1
CASSEIHQGEQFF
TGTGCCAGCAGTGAAATCCACCAGGGTGAGCAGTTCTTC
>NA|15|TRBV18|few|TRBJ1-3
CASSPLGPAGNTIYF
TGTGCCAGCTCACCACTTGGACCGGCTGGAAACACCATATATTTT
>NA|14|TRBV4-1|NA|TRBJ2-7
CASSHEGGGYEQYF
TGCGCCAGCAGCCACGAGGGTGGGGGCTACGAGCAGTACTTC
>NA|14|TRBV27|many|TRBJ2-7
CASSAGPLSYEQYF
TGTGCCAGCAGTGCCGGACCGCTCTCCTACGAGCAGTACTTC
>TRBD1|17|TRBV20-1|NA|TRBJ2-4
CSARPTGSGLAKNIQYF
TGCAGTGCTAGGCCGACAGGGTCGGGGCTAGCCAAAAACATTCAGTACTTC
>TRBD1|14|TRBV6-1|many|TRBJ1-2
CASTEGQGFYGYTF
TGTGCCAGCACTGAAGGACAGGGGTTCTATGGCTACACCTTC
>NA|16|TRBV27|many|TRBJ2-2
CASSWKAATNTGELFF
TGTGCCAGCAGTTGGAAAGCAGCAACGAACACCGGGGAGCTGTTTTTT
>TRBD1|17|TRBV2|NA|TRBJ1-1
CASSDTRTGLFLMEAFF
TGTGCCAGCAGTGATACCCGGACAGGGTTATTCCTCATGGAAGCTTTCTTT
>TRBD1|13|TRBV5-1|NA|TRBJ1-2
CASTETGGRGYTF
TGCGCCAGCACCGAAACAGGGGGCCGAGGCTACACCTTC
>NA|17|TRBV6-6|many|TRBJ1-2
CASSYSMSAITNYGYTF
TGTGCCAGCAGTTACTCGATGTCAGCCATAACTAACTATGGCTACACCTTC
>NA|13|TRBV27|many|TRBJ1-6
CASSQARGSPLHF
TGTGCCAGCAGCCAAGCCAGAGGTTCACCCCTCCACTTT
>TRBD2|16|TRBV2|many|TRBJ2-5
CASRNSGTSLQETQYF
TGTGCCAGCAGGAACTCCGGGACTAGCTTACAAGAGACCCAGTACTTC
>NA|11|TRBV6-1|NA|TRBJ2-1
CASNGGNEQFF
TGTGCCAGCAATGGGGGCAATGAGCAGTTCTTC
>NA|14|TRBV12-3/TRBV12-4|many|TRBJ1-1
CASSLYRDRTEAFF
TGTGCCAGCAGTTTGTACAGGGATCGCACTGAAGCTTTCTTT
>NA|14|TRBV15|many|TRBJ1-1
CATSTPTGNTEAFF
TGTGCCACCAGCACTCCGACGGGGAACACTGAAGCTTTCTTT
>TRBD2|13|TRBV12-3/TRBV12-4|NA|TRBJ2-4
CASSSASGSHGYF
TGTGCCAGCAGTTCCGCTAGCGGGAGCCATGGGTACTTC